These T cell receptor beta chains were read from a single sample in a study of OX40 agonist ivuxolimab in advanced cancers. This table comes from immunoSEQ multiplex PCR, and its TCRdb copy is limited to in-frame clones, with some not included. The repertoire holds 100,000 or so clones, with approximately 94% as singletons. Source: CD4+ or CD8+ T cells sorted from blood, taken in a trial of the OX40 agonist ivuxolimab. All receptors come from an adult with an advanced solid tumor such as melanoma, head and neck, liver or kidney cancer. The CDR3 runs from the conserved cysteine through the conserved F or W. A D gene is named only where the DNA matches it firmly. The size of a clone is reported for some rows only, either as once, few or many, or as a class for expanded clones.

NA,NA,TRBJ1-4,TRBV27,TGTGCCAGCAGTTTAGTAGGGCCCGGGGGAGAAAAACTGTTTTTT,CASSLVGPGGEKLFF
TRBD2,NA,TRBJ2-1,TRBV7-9,TGTGCCAGCAGCCCTAGACTAGCGGGTAGCTCCTACAATGAGCAGTTCTTC,CASSPRLAGSSYNEQFF
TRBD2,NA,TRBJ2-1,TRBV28,TGTGCCAGCCGAACGACTAGCGGGCTTTACAATGAGCAGTTCTTC,CASRTTSGLYNEQFF
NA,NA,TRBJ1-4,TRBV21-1,TGTGCCAGCAGCAAAGAGGCAGGGGATGAAAAACTGTTTTTT,CASSKEAGDEKLFF
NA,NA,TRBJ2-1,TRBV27,TGTGCCAGCAGTCTCGCCGAGGACAATGAGCAGTTCTTC,CASSLAEDNEQFF
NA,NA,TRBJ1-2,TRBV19,TGTGCCAGTACCCCGGGACAACCCTGGATATATGGCTACACCTTC,CASTPGQPWIYGYTF
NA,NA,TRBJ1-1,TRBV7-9,TGTGCCAGCAGCGACGCAGGGTGGACTGAAGCTTTCTTT,CASSDAGWTEAFF
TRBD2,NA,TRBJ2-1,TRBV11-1,TGTGCCAGCAGCTTATTTGAAGGGGAGGGCAATGAGCAGTTCTTC,CASSLFEGEGNEQFF
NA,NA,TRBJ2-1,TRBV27,TGTGCCAGCAGTGGTCTCGGGTGGGATGAGCAGTTCTTC,CASSGLGWDEQFF
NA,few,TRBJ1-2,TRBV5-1,TGCGCCAGCAGCCTCATGTTGGACAGTTCTAACTATGGCTACACCTTC,CASSLMLDSSNYGYTF
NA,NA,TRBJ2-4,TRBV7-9,TGTGCCAGCAGCTTAGCGCTGGGCAGCGAAAACATTCAGTACTTC,CASSLALGSENIQYF
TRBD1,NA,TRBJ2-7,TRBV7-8,TGTGCCAGCAGCCCGGGGACAGGGGAGAGCGAGCAGTACTTC,CASSPGTGESEQYF
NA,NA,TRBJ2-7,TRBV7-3,TGTGCCAGCAGCTTGGCAGCCCGGGGATCCTACGAGCAGTACTTC,CASSLAARGSYEQYF
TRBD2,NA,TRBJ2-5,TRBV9,TGTGCCAGCAGCGCGGAGCGTGCCGGGGGGGCGGGCCAGTACTTC,CASSAERAGGAGQYF
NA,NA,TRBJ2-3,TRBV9,TGTGCCAGCAGCGTAGGGAGCGGGCGGGCGGGCACAGATACGCAGTATTTT,CASSVGSGRAGTDTQYF
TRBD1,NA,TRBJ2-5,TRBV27,TGTGCCAGCAAGGACAGGGAGTACCAAGAGACCCAGTACTTC,CASKDREYQETQYF
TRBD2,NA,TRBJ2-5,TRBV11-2,TGTGCCAGCAGCTTAGCAGCGGGAGTTCCAGAGACCCAGTACTTC,CASSLAAGVPETQYF
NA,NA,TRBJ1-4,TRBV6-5,TGTGCCAGCAGTTACGCGCCGGGAACTGAGGAACTGTTTTTT,CASSYAPGTEELFF
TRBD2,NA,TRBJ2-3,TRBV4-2,TGTGCCAGCAGCCAGCTAGCGGGATCCCCCCCAGATACGCAGTATTTT,CASSQLAGSPPDTQYF
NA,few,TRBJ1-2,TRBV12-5,TGTGCTAGTGGTAGCTGGGGATACCTTAACTATGGCTACACCTTC,CASGSWGYLNYGYTF
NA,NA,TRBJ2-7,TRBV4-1,TGCGCCAGCAGCCAGCAAGTTCTACGGGAGCAGTACTTC,CASSQQVLREQYF
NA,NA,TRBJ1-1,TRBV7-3,TGTGCCAGCAGCTTAACCGGGGCGGACACTGAAGCTTTCTTT,CASSLTGADTEAFF
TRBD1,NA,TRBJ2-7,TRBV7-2,TGTGCCAGCAGCTTGGACAGGGGGAGGTACGAGCAGTACTTC,CASSLDRGRYEQYF
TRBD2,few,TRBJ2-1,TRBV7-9,TGTGCCAGCAGCGGAACGACTACTAGCGGATACAATGAGCAGTTCTTC,CASSGTTTSGYNEQFF
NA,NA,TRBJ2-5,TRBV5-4,TGTGCCATCCCGCCCCCGAACTTC,CAIPPPNF
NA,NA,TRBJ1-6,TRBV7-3,TGTGCCAGCAGCTTAATAGGGCCCTCGACGCATTCACCCCTCCACTTT,CASSLIGPSTHSPLHF